Listed below are T cell receptor beta chains from one sample, sequenced in a study of regulatory T cells in long-lasting Graves disease. Via MiXCR, TCRdb re-called the multiplex PCR reads, giving one row per CDR3 protein. The sample has some 450,000 distinct CDR3 sequences, about 25% seen once. The sequencing here drew on peripheral blood mononuclear cells (PBMCs), taken when the disease was refractory, from a patient treated with antithyroid drugs. These receptors originate from a female donor with Graves disease. Each CDR3 is given with its conserved first and last residue. Each record gives: D gene, clone size, J gene, V gene, CDR3 DNA, CDR3 protein. The D gene is left open where the match is weak. Clone size is given for some rows only: seen once, a few or many times, or a class if the clone is expanded.

>NA|NA|TRBJ2-4|TRBV20-1
TGCAGTGCTAGAGCGGGAGCCAAAAACATTCAGTACTTC
CSARAGAKNIQYF
>TRBD1|few|TRBJ2-7|TRBV29-1
TGCAGCGCGGGACAGGGAGGGTCCTACGAGCAGTACTTC
CSAGQGGSYEQYF
>NA|few|TRBJ2-7|TRBV9
TGTGCCAGCAGCGTAATTCTTGGCCACTCCTACGAGCAGTACTTC
CASSVILGHSYEQYF
>TRBD2|NA|TRBJ2-7|TRBV7-7
TGTGCTAGCAGCCCCAGCGAGCGGGAGCACGAGCAGTACTTC
CASSPSEREHEQYF
>NA|NA|TRBJ1-1|TRBV7-3
TGTGCCGGCTGGGTGGCGAAGGAGGACACTGAAGCTTTCTTT
CAGWVAKEDTEAFF
>TRBD2|many|TRBJ2-4|TRBV28
TGTGCCAGCAGTTCCCTAACAGCGGGGACCAAAAACATTCAGTACTTC
CASSSLTAGTKNIQYF
>NA|NA|TRBJ2-2|TRBV5-1
TGCGCCAGCAGCGTCGGGCCCGCCGGGGAGCCGTTTTTT
CASSVGPAGEPFF
>NA|few|TRBJ1-1|TRBV19
TGTGCCACCAAAAAGATCCTCATTCAAGGCGCTGAAGCTTTCTTT
CATKKILIQGAEAFF
>TRBD2|NA|TRBJ2-5|TRBV20-1
TGCAGTGCGTGGACTAGCGTCGAGGAGACCCAGTACTTC
CSAWTSVEETQYF
>NA|many|TRBJ1-1|TRBV27
TGTGCCAGCAGTATCCCGCCAGATAAAGCTTTCTTT
CASSIPPDKAFF
>NA|few|TRBJ2-7|TRBV18
TGTGCCAGCTCATCGTCTTCTTACTACGGCGAGCAGTACTTC
CASSSSSYYGEQYF
>NA|few|TRBJ2-5|TRBV29-1
TGCAGCGTTACGACAGGCCCTGGTCAAGAGACCCAGTACTTC
CSVTTGPGQETQYF
>NA|NA|TRBJ2-5|TRBV2
TGTGCCAGCAGGAGGAGCAGGGGGGATGGCGAGACCCAGTACTTC
CASRRSRGDGETQYF
>NA|NA|TRBJ2-2|TRBV7-9
TGTGCCAGCAGCTCCTTAGCACACACGAACACCGGGGAGCTGTTTTTT
CASSSLAHTNTGELFF
>NA|few|TRBJ2-7|TRBV12-3/TRBV12-4
TGTGCCAGCAGTTTAGGCGACCTCATCGTCTACGAGCAGTACTTC
CASSLGDLIVYEQYF
>NA|NA|TRBJ2-1|TRBV11-2
TGTGCCAGCAGCTTAGGGAGGAGACTAAGGGGGATACACAATGAGCAGTTCTTC
CASSLGRRLRGIHNEQFF
>TRBD2|many|TRBJ2-7|TRBV7-9
TGTGCCAGCAGCTTGACTAGCGGGACTTCCTACGAGCAGTACTTC
CASSLTSGTSYEQYF
>NA|NA|TRBJ1-2|TRBV7-8
TGTGCCAGCAGCCAAACCCCGATCGACAGGTTTGGCTACACCTTC
CASSQTPIDRFGYTF
>NA|many|TRBJ1-4|TRBV28
TGTGCCAGCAGGGAGAATTTCAGGGGTCGTACTAATGAAAAACTGTTTTTT
CASRENFRGRTNEKLFF
>TRBD2|NA|TRBJ2-7|TRBV28
TGTGCCAGCAGTTTACGGGACTATTCCTACGAGCAGTACTTC
CASSLRDYSYEQYF
>NA|few|TRBJ1-2|TRBV7-9
TGTGCCAGCAGCGGTTCGGGGGGAGTCAATGGCTACACCTTC
CASSGSGGVNGYTF
>NA|few|TRBJ1-2|TRBV19
TGTGCCAGTAGGGTCCGGGAGCGCGATGGCTACACCTTC
CASRVRERDGYTF
>TRBD2|few|TRBJ2-5|TRBV4-1
TGCGCCAGCAGCCAAGATCCAGCGGGAGGTGGCCAAGAGACCCAGTACTTC
CASSQDPAGGGQETQYF
>NA|few|TRBJ1-1|TRBV6-1
TGTGCCAGCGCTGATCGGGCCGGGCAGCTTTCAACCTTGAACACTGAAGCTTTCTTT
CASADRAGQLSTLNTEAFF
>NA|NA|TRBJ2-7|TRBV12-3/TRBV12-4
TGTGCCAGCAGTTTAAGGACTCCTCCCTACGAGCAGTACTTC
CASSLRTPPYEQYF
>TRBD2|NA|TRBJ2-7|TRBV15
TGTGCCACCAGCAGTACTAGCGGGTCCTACGAGCAGTACTTC
CATSSTSGSYEQYF
>NA|few|TRBJ1-1|TRBV6-2/TRBV6-3
TGTGCCAGCAGTTACGAGGGGAGGGTGGGAGCTTTCTTT
CASSYEGRVGAFF
>TRBD1|many|TRBJ2-7|TRBV16
TGTGCCAGCAGCCAATCGACAGGGGAGGCCCACGAGCAGTACTTC
CASSQSTGEAHEQYF
>NA|NA|TRBJ2-7|TRBV19
TGTGCCACCCAGGGTGGGCGCTACGAGCAGTACTTC
CATQGGRYEQYF
>TRBD1|few|TRBJ1-1|TRBV6-1
TGTGCCAGCTCACGGACAGGGATCATGAACACTGAAGCTTTCTTT
CASSRTGIMNTEAFF
>TRBD2|many|TRBJ2-7|TRBV2
TGTGCCAGCAGTGTCGGGACTAGGGGTTACGAGCAGTACTTC
CASSVGTRGYEQYF
>NA|many|TRBJ2-2|TRBV28
TGTGCCAGCAGTTTGGGCAGCTCGGGCACCGGGGAGCTGTTTTTT
CASSLGSSGTGELFF
>NA|NA|TRBJ2-7|TRBV29-1
TGCAGCGTGCGACACGGGGTCTACGAGCAGTGCTTC
CSVRHGVYEQCF
>TRBD2|many|TRBJ2-5|TRBV6-9
TGTGCCAGCAGTTACGCGGGAGCGGAGACCCAGTACTTC
CASSYAGAETQYF
>NA|NA|TRBJ1-1|TRBV30
TGTGCCTGGCGGCCTGGCTGGGCTGAAGCTTTCTTT
CAWRPGWAEAFF
>TRBD1|few|TRBJ2-5|TRBV7-9
TGTGCCAGCAGCTCCGGACAGGGGCAGTCAGAGACCCAGTACTTC
CASSSGQGQSETQYF
>TRBD1|few|TRBJ1-2|TRBV6-1
TGTGCCAGCAGAACCTGGGAGCCAGGGGGCGGCTACACCTTC
CASRTWEPGGGYTF
>NA|few|TRBJ1-5|TRBV6-1
TGTGCCAGCGGCCAGGGGAAGTACAATCAGCCCCAGCATTTT
CASGQGKYNQPQHF
>NA|NA|TRBJ2-5|TRBV28
TGTGCCAGCAGTTTACTCGGGACTGCCGGAGAGACCCGGTACTTC
CASSLLGTAGETRYF
>TRBD1|many|TRBJ2-5|TRBV29-1
TGCAGCGTTCGGACAGGGGTTGAGACCCAGTACTTC
CSVRTGVETQYF
>NA|many|TRBJ2-7|TRBV20-1
TGCAGCGTTGAGAGGGAAGGCTACGAGCAGTACTTC
CSVEREGYEQYF
>TRBD2|NA|TRBJ2-1|TRBV7-6
TGTGCCAGCAGCTTAGTTGGTAGCGGGAGAACGGGAATTTACAATGAGCAGTTCTTC
CASSLVGSGRTGIYNEQFF
>NA|many|TRBJ1-1|TRBV2
TGTGCAGGCCTCTTTTCGGGGGGGAACACTGAAGCTTTCTTT
CAGLFSGGNTEAFF
>NA|many|TRBJ1-2|TRBV7-9
TGTGCCAGCAGCTCGGTAATAGGGAGTTCCTATGGCTACACCTTC
CASSSVIGSSYGYTF
>NA|NA|TRBJ1-3|TRBV6-1
TGTGCCAGCAGCGTAGAAGTCTCTGGAAACACCATATATTTT
CASSVEVSGNTIYF
>TRBD1|NA|TRBJ2-5|TRBV3-1
TGTGCCAGCAGCCACCCCGACGCCGACTTTTCATGGGACAGGGACCGAGAGACCCAGTACTTC
CASSHPDADFSWDRDRETQYF
>TRBD1|few|TRBJ1-4|TRBV2
TGTGCCAGCACCGGGACAGATAATGAAAAACTGTTTTTT
CASTGTDNEKLFF
>TRBD1|many|TRBJ1-1|TRBV2
TGTGCCAGCAGATGGGACAGTAACACTGAAGCTTTCTTT
CASRWDSNTEAFF
>NA|few|TRBJ1-3|TRBV30
TGTGCCTGGGTAGTCTCTGGAAACACCATATATTTT
CAWVVSGNTIYF
>NA|NA|TRBJ1-1|TRBV28
TGTGCCAGCACCAAAAAACCGAACACTGAAGCTTTCTTT
CASTKKPNTEAFF
>NA|many|TRBJ1-1|TRBV28
TGTGCCAGCAGTCCAAATCCGGGACCGATCACTGAAGCTTTCTTT
CASSPNPGPITEAFF
>NA|many|TRBJ2-5|TRBV7-2
TGTGCCAGCAGCTCGGTTGTTCGGGAGACCCAGTACTTC
CASSSVVRETQYF
>TRBD1|NA|TRBJ2-6|TRBV7-2
TGTGCCACCAAATTAACTGGACAGGTTCTGGCTGGGGCCAACGTCCTGACTTTC
CATKLTGQVLAGANVLTF
>NA|few|TRBJ2-7|TRBV20-1
TGCAGTGCTAGAGATGTTAGTGGACAGCGGAACTACGAGCAGTACTTC
CSARDVSGQRNYEQYF
>NA|NA|TRBJ2-3|TRBV10-3
TGTGCCATCGGCCAGGGGCTGACAGATACGCAGTATTTT
CAIGQGLTDTQYF
>TRBD2|many|TRBJ2-2|TRBV12-3/TRBV12-4
TGTGCCAGCAGCCGACTAGCGGGAGGGCTCAAGGGAACCGGGGAGCTGTTTTTT
CASSRLAGGLKGTGELFF
>TRBD1|few|TRBJ2-2|TRBV7-9
TGTGCCAGCATCCCCGGGACAGGGAACACCGGGGAGCTGTTTTTT
CASIPGTGNTGELFF